These 16 T cell receptor beta chains share one sample of origin, sequenced in a study of blood T cell repertoires in COVID-19. Only in-frame clones appear in the TCRdb table, and some are missing; sequencing was by immunoSEQ multiplex PCR. The repertoire holds fewer than 90,000 clones, with approximately 75% as singletons. Material: peripheral blood. All receptors derive from a woman in her fifties or sixties with acute or convalescent COVID-19.

This sequence joins TRBV2 and TRBJ2-7, with TRBD1 identical over 9 bases. There are 13 residues in the CDR3. With V trimmed by 8 bases and J by 6 bases, 8 bases remained unmatched. In germline, CDR1 is SNHLY, CDR2 FYNNEI. CDR3 amino acids: CASGTGQIAEQYF. The CDR3 region has the DNA TGTGCCAGCGGGACAGGGCAGATAGCCGAGCAGTACTTC.

The chain carries TRBV29-1 and TRBJ2-7, with 12 positions matching TRBD2. The CDR3 consists of 14 residues. J was trimmed by 2 bases and V by 4 bases; bases with no gene match: 3. Germline V gives CDR1 SQVTM, CDR2 ANQGSEA. The CDR3: CSVVSSGGAYEQYF. Written as DNA, the CDR3 is TGCAGCGTTGTATCTAGCGGGGGGGCCTACGAGCAGTACTTC.

The chain combines TRBV30 with TRBJ1-4, with TRBD1 identical over 8 bases. The CDR3 loop spans 13 amino acids. After removal of 3 bases from V and 3 bases from J, the junction contained 0 bases not matched to a gene. Germline values: CDR1 GTSNPN, CDR2 SVGIG (reference sequence). CDR3 DNA sequence: TGTGCCTGGAGGGGACAGGCTAATGAAAAACTGTTTTTT. Residues: CAWRGQANEKLFF.

The rearrangement uses TRBV6-1 and TRBJ1-5, with 12 bases lining up with TRBD1. Per germline, CDR1 MNHNS and CDR2 SASEGT. V gave up 2 bases and J gave up 4 bases; unmatched junction bases: 9. This CDR3 contains 18 residues. The CDR3 is CASSELRTGQGANQPQHF. The CDR3 DNA sequence: TGTGCCAGCAGTGAATTGCGAACGGGACAGGGGGCAAATCAGCCCCAGCATTTT.

The sample holds one count of this clone. The V gene is TRBV5-1, the J gene TRBJ2-1; 12 positions agree with TRBD2. The CDR3 is 16 amino acids. The germline CDR1 and CDR2 sequences are SGHRS and YFSETQ. V lost 0 bases, J lost 9 bases, and 7 bases stayed unmatched. The CDR3 is CASSLGRTSGAGEQFF. The CDR3 coding sequence is TGCGCCAGCAGCTTGGGGCGGACTAGCGGGGCAGGTGAGCAGTTCTTC.

This clone is a singleton in its sample. The chain combines TRBV28 with TRBJ2-3; possibly TRBD1 for D (6 bases). The CDR3 length is 13 residues. Germline V CDR1 and CDR2: MDHEN, SYDVKM. The V gene lost 11 bases and the J gene lost 4 bases, with 16 bases spanning the gap. CDR3 in amino acids: CAGGPNAADTQYF. The CDR3, as DNA: TGTGCCGGGGGCCCCAATGCCGCAGATACGCAGTATTTT.

This chain links TRBV4-1 with TRBJ2-1; TRBD2 aligns across 8 bases. Germline CDR1 is MGHRA and CDR2 is YSYEKL. The CDR3 extends over 14 amino acids. Trimming at V came to 3 bases and at J to 6 bases, leaving 4 bases not matched to a gene. CDR3 amino acids: CASSQMLAGNEQFF. Here the CDR3 DNA reads TGCGCCAGCAGCCAGATGCTAGCGGGCAATGAGCAGTTCTTC.

The CDR3 region is CASSETGSNYGYTF. The CDR3, as DNA: TGTGCCAGCAGTGAAACAGGCTCTAACTATGGCTACACCTTC. V is TRBV2 and J is TRBJ1-2, with D possibly TRBD1 on 5 matching bases. From germline, CDR1 is SNHLY and CDR2 FYNNEI. The length of the CDR3 is 14 residues. V lost 2 bases and J lost 0, with 7 bases in between.

This chain connects TRBV6-1 to TRBJ1-2; 10 nucleotides align to TRBD1. Germline assignment: CDR1 MNHNS and CDR2 SASEGT. The CDR3 covers 15 residues. V dropped 2 bases and J dropped 5; count of bases not matched to a gene: 5. The CDR3 bases are TGTGCCAGCAGTGAATACCCGGGACAGGGGTATGGCTACACCTTC. This codes for CASSEYPGQGYGYTF.

The chain employs TRBV5-6 and TRBJ2-1; D remains ambiguous. The germline V and J ends were trimmed by 3 bases and 1 base, with 20 bases remaining between them. Per the germline V gene, CDR1 is SGHDT and CDR2 is YYEEEE. This CDR3 is 18 amino acids long. The CDR3 nucleotides are TGTGCCAGCAGCTCCGCCTACTGGGTAGACTCTTCCTACAATGAGCAGTTCTTC. Translation: CASSSAYWVDSSYNEQFF. The variable domain in full, with the rest retrieved from reference TRBV5-6 and TRBJ2-1, is DAGVTQSPTHLIKTRGQQVTLRCSPKSGHDTVSWYQQALGQGPQFIFQYYEEEERQRGNFPDRFSGHQFPNYSSELNVNALLLGDSALYLCASSSAYWVDSSYNEQFFGPGTRLTVL.

The chain couples TRBV5-1 to TRBJ1-5; D might be TRBD1 (6 bases). Trimming removed 3 bases at V and 2 bases at J, with 12 bases between. The germline V gene encodes CDR1 SGHRS and CDR2 YFSETQ. This CDR3 comprises 15 residues. CDR3 in DNA: TGCGCCAGCAGCTCAGGGGCTCAGGGCAATCAGCCCCAGCATTTT. The encoded protein is CASSSGAQGNQPQHF.

The chain carries TRBV6-1 and TRBJ2-3; 7 bases fit TRBD1. This CDR3 is 14 amino acids long. The trim removed 2 bases at V and 3 bases at J, leaving 2 bases unmatched. Germline CDR1 MNHNS, CDR2 SASEGT. Written as DNA, the CDR3 is TGTGCCAGCAGTGAACAGGGGGATACAGATACGCAGTATTTT. It yields the protein CASSEQGDTDTQYF.

This chain connects TRBV28 to TRBJ2-3; unclear D gene. The CDR3 totals 17 residues. CDR1 and CDR2 (germline): MDHEN, SYDVKM. Trimming pared 3 bases from V and 1 base from J, leaving 17 bases between. CDR3 sequence reads: CASSFVQNEMRTDTQYF. CDR3 nucleotide sequence: TGTGCCAGCAGTTTCGTCCAGAACGAAATGCGCACAGATACGCAGTATTTT.

To note about this clone: Other DNA variants within this sample encode the same CDR3. J is TRBJ1-1 and V is TRBV7-9; perhaps TRBD1 as D (5 bases). Germline CDR1 reads SEHNR; CDR2 reads FQNEAQ (reference sequence). V lost 5 bases and J lost 3, with 7 bases in between. This CDR3 spans 12 amino acids. Here the CDR3 reads CASSTGDTEAFF. CDR3 nucleotide sequence: TGTGCCAGCAGCACGGGGGACACTGAAGCTTTCTTT.

This chain links TRBV20-1 with TRBJ2-7, with 8 bases identical to TRBD1. J lost 2 bases, V lost 3 bases, and 9 bases had no gene match. CDR1 and CDR2 (germline): DFQATT, SNEGSKA (reference sequence). The CDR3 runs to 15 residues. The CDR3 here is CSASPGQGSPYEQYF. In DNA form, the CDR3 reads TGCAGTGCTAGTCCAGGACAGGGATCCCCCTACGAGCAGTACTTC.

Turning to this clone: The junction departs from germline at one end; a sequencing error may be responsible. The genes are TRBV11-3 and TRBJ2-3; 8 bases are shared with TRBD2. Germline V gives CDR1 SGHNT, CDR2 YENEEA. The CDR3 spans 13 residues. This CDR3 reads CVSSSTSVDTQYF. CDR3 DNA: TGTGTCAGCAGCTCGACTAGCGTGGATACGCAGTATTTT.